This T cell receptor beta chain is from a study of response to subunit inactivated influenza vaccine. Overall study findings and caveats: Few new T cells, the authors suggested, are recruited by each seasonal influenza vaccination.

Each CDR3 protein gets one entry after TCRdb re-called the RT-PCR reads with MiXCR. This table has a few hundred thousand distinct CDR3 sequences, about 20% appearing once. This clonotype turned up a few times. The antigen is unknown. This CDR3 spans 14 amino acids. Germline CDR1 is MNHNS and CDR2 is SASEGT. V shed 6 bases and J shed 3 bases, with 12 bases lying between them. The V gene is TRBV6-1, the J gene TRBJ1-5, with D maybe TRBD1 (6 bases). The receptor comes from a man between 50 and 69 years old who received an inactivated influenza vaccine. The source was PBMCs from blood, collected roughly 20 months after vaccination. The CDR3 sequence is CASSRTAFNQPQHF. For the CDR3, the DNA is TGTGCCAGCAGCCGGACAGCATTCAATCAGCCCCAGCATTTT.